The present entry profiles one T cell receptor (beta chain) with its context. Its antigen is unidentified. The data were produced by immunoSEQ multiplex PCR, yet TCRdb's version contains in-frame clones alone and is incomplete. The repertoire holds approximately 8,900 clones, with roughly 85% as singletons. The data belong to a study of circulating tumor DNA in untreated peripheral T-cell lymphoma. CDR3 length: 13 amino acids. The germline CDR1 and CDR2 sequences are MNHGY and SAAAGT. V was shortened by 5 bases and J by 1 base, with 8 bases between the two germline ends. Study-level findings and limits: Tumor-specific clonotypes were found in approximately 82% of patients.

The tumor tissue sample was taken at baseline before any treatment. Material for sequencing was tumor tissue. J is TRBJ1-1 and V is TRBV6-8, with unresolved D. This TCR was sampled from a human donor with peripheral T-cell lymphoma. Here the CDR3 reads CASSDSGNTEAFF. As DNA, the CDR3 is TGTGCCAGCAGTGATTCAGGGAACACTGAAGCTTTCTTT.